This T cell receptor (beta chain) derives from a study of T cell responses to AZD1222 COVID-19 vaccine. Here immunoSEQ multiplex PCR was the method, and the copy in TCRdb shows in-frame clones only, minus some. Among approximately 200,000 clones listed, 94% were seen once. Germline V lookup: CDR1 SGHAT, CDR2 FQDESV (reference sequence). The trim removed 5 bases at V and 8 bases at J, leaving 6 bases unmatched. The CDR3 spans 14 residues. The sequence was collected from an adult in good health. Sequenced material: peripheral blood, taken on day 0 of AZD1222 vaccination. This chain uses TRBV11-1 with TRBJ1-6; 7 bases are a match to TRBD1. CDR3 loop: CASSQRTGDSPLHF. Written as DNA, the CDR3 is TGTGCCAGCAGCCAGAGAACAGGGGATTCACCCCTCCACTTT.